One sample yielded the 5 T cell receptor beta chains listed below, sequenced in a study. TCRdb re-derived calls from the 5' RACE reads in MiXCR, one entry per CDR3 protein. The sample carries about 32,000 distinct CDR3 sequences, about a quarter recorded once. Treg sorting used a CD4+CD25+CD127-/low gate. What was sequenced was tumor-infiltrating Tregs sorted from the breast tumor. The receptors derive from a female donor with breast cancer.

The chain recombines TRBV20-1 with TRBJ2-1; TRBD2 matches 8 bases. Germline values: CDR1 DFQATT, CDR2 SNEGSKA (reference sequence). The CDR3 totals 13 residues. The CDR3 coding sequence is TGCAGCCACGGGAGGGCCCAAAGCAATGAGCAGTTCTTC. This sequence encodes CSHGRAQSNEQFF.

This clonotype was detected many times. The chain is built from TRBV20-1 and TRBJ2-1, with 7 bases matching TRBD2. From germline, CDR1 is DFQATT and CDR2 SNEGSKA (reference sequence). Germline trimming cut 3 bases from V and 10 bases from J; bases unmatched to any gene: 9. CDR3 length: 13 residues. The CDR3 DNA sequence: TGCAGTGCTAGCCTCCCCCCGGGGGGAGAGCAGTTCTTC. Translating it yields CSASLPPGGEQFF.

In the case of this clonotype: This could be a read error, since a much larger clone is one nucleotide away. The V gene is TRBV6-2 or TRBV6-3, the J gene TRBJ2-1; tentatively, D is TRBD2 (6 bases). The CDR3 consists of 15 residues. The V end was cut by 5 bases, the J end by 4 bases, with 15 bases between. CDR1 and CDR2 (germline): MNHEY, SVGEGT. As DNA, the CDR3 is TGTGCCAGCAGTAGTGTCAGGAGGGGATACAATGAGCAGTTCTTC. Translating gives CASSSVRRGYNEQFF.

This clonotype appeared a single time. V gene TRBV12-3 or TRBV12-4 combines with J gene TRBJ1-1, with D possibly being TRBD1 (5 bases). The CDR3 spans 16 residues. Trimming stripped 7 bases from V and 2 bases from J, with 20 bases between. The CDR3 region is CASTRSATAGNTEAFF. CDR3 DNA sequence: TGTGCCAGCACTCGATCGGCGACAGCTGGAAACACTGAAGCTTTCTTT.

Comment on this clonotype: A read error may account for a junction end that differs from germline. The rearrangement links TRBV6-1 to TRBJ2-7; weak D call: TRBD2 (5 bases). From germline, CDR1 is MNHNS and CDR2 SASEGT. This CDR3 is 13 amino acids long. CDR3 DNA sequence: TGTGCCAGCCGTGAGGCAAGCGAGGGCGAGCAGCACTTC. Translated: CASREASEGEQHF.